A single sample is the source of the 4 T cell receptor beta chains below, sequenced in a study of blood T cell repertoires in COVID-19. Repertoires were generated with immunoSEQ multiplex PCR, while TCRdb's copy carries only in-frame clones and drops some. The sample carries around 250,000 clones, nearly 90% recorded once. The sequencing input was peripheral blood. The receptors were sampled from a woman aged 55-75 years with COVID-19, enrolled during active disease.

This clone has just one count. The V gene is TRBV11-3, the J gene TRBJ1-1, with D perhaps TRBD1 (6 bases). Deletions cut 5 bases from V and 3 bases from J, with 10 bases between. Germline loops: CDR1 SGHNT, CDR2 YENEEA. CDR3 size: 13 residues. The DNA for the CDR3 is TGTGCCAGCAGCCGGGAGGGGGACACTGAAGCTTTCTTT. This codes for CASSREGDTEAFF.

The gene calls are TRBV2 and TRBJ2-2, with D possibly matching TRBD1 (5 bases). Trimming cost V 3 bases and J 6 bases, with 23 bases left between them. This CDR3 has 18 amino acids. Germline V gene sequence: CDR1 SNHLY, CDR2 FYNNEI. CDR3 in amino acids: CASSDAETVGWYSGELFF. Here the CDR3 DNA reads TGTGCCAGCAGTGACGCCGAGACAGTGGGCTGGTACTCCGGGGAGCTGTTTTTT.

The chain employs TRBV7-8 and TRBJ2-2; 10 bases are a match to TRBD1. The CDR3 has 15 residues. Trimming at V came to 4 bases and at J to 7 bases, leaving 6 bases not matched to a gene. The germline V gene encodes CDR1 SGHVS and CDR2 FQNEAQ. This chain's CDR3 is CASSSRQGAVGELFF. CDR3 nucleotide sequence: TGTGCCAGCAGCTCGAGACAGGGGGCAGTCGGGGAGCTGTTTTTT.

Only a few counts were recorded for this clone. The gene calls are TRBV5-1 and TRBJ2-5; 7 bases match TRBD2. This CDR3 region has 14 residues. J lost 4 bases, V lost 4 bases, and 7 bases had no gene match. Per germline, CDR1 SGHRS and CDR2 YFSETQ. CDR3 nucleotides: TGCGCCAGCAGCCGGGAGGTTGGAGGAGAGACCCAGTACTTC. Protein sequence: CASSREVGGETQYF.